A single sample gave rise to the 23 T cell receptor beta chains below, sequenced in a study of cytomegalovirus exposure and HLA in healthy donors. The PCR contained 60 Vbeta and 13 Jbeta primers. Here immunoSEQ multiplex PCR was the method, and the copy in TCRdb shows in-frame clones only, minus some. The sample yields 170,000 or so clones, about 73% seen once. The sequenced sample consisted of PBMCs. The receptor set was obtained from a woman between 50 and 59 years old in good health and CMV-seropositive.

The chain is built from TRBV18 and TRBJ2-3, with 8 bases lining up with TRBD2. Germline CDR1 is KGHSH and CDR2 is LQKENI. The CDR3 runs 15 residues. V dropped 1 base and J dropped 3; count of bases not matched to a gene: 3. The CDR3 loop reads CASSPQLAETDTQYF. The CDR3 nucleotides are TGTGCCAGCTCACCACAACTAGCGGAGACAGATACGCAGTATTTT.

This chain connects TRBV11-2 to TRBJ2-7; 7 bases line up with TRBD1. Trimming took 5 bases from V and 7 from J; bases not matched to a gene: 14. From germline, CDR1 is SGHAT and CDR2 FQNNGV. CDR3 length: 15 residues. The CDR3 sequence: CASSGLTGPVSEQYF. In DNA, the CDR3 is TGTGCCAGCAGCGGATTGACAGGGCCAGTATCGGAGCAGTACTTC.

The chain employs TRBV10-3 and TRBJ1-1; D is perhaps TRBD1 (5 bases). Germline V CDR1 and CDR2: ENHRY, SYGVKD. V was pared by 4 bases and J by 5 bases, with 17 bases between. The CDR3 is 15 residues long. This chain's CDR3 is CAISGSERKGTEAFF. The CDR3, as DNA: TGTGCCATCAGTGGTTCGGAGAGGAAGGGGACTGAAGCTTTCTTT.

In nucleotides, the CDR3 is TGTGCCTGGGGCTCGGGGATAGCCAAAAACATTCAGTACTTC. Amino acids: CAWGSGIAKNIQYF. The V and J genes are TRBV30 and TRBJ2-4; D may be TRBD2 (5 bases). CDR1 and CDR2 (germline): GTSNPN, SVGIG (reference sequence). V shed 5 bases and J shed 0 bases, with 11 bases lying between them. The CDR3 is made up of 14 amino acids.

This clone appeared a few times. The V call is TRBV5-1, the J call TRBJ2-1; TRBD1 matches at 11 bases. Trimming took 4 bases from V and 9 from J; bases not matched to a gene: 12. CDR3 length: 16 residues. Per germline, CDR1 SGHRS and CDR2 YFSETQ. The CDR3 bases are TGCGCCAGCAGCCGGACCGGGACAGGGGGGCAGAGTGAGCAGTTCTTC. It specifies CASSRTGTGGQSEQFF.

The chain has TRBV5-1 and TRBJ2-2, with D possibly TRBD1 on 5 matching bases. The CDR3 totals 15 residues. Trimming removed 0 bases from V and 4 bases from J, with 10 bases in between. Germline CDR1 and CDR2: SGHRS and YFSETQ. This CDR3 is CASSLASGLTGELFF. CDR3 sequence (DNA): TGCGCCAGCAGCTTGGCGTCAGGGCTCACCGGGGAGCTGTTTTTT.

Written as DNA, the CDR3 is TGTGCCAGCAGTCTTGACAGAAGGGAGCAGTTCTTC. Translated: CASSLDRREQFF. The chain carries TRBV2 and TRBJ2-1; a possible D gene is TRBD1 (5 bases). Germline CDR1 SNHLY, CDR2 FYNNEI. The ends were cut back, 5 bases at V and 10 bases at J, with 12 bases in the middle. This CDR3 contains 12 residues.

This clone was counted a single time. J is TRBJ1-1 and V is TRBV9; TRBD1 is a possible D gene (6 bases). This CDR3 spans 15 amino acids. V dropped 4 bases and J dropped 1 base, with 14 bases sitting between them. Germline V gene data show CDR1 as SGDLS and CDR2 as YYNGEE. This CDR3 reads CASSWGGQPNTEAFF. In DNA form, the CDR3 reads TGTGCCAGCAGCTGGGGCGGACAGCCGAACACTGAAGCTTTCTTT.

The chain carries TRBV4-1 and TRBJ2-2; 9 positions agree with TRBD1. Trimming cost V 3 bases and J 1 base; bases outside gene matches: 3. Germline-derived CDR1 and CDR2 are MGHRA and YSYEKL. The CDR3 runs to 16 residues. CDR3 in DNA: TGCGCCAGCAGCCAGGAGGGACAGGGGAACACCGGGGAGCTGTTTTTT. Amino acid sequence: CASSQEGQGNTGELFF.

This clone was detected once. The chain has TRBV11-2 and TRBJ2-5; 9 nucleotides align to TRBD2. The germline V gene encodes CDR1 SGHAT and CDR2 FQNNGV. CDR3 length: 19 residues. The ends lost 2 bases at V and 2 bases at J; junction bases unmatched: 15. CDR3: CASSLLLRHASGTQETQYF. CDR3 coding DNA: TGTGCCAGCAGCTTACTCTTGAGGCATGCTAGCGGGACGCAAGAGACCCAGTACTTC. Supplemented by reference TRBV11-2 and TRBJ2-5, the full variable domain reads EAGVAQSPRYKIIEKRQSVAFWCNPISGHATLYWYQQILGQGPKLLIQFQNNGVVDDSQLPKDRFSAERLKGVDSTLKIQPAKLEDSAVYLCASSLLLRHASGTQETQYFGPGTRLLVL.

The chain is built from TRBV30 and TRBJ1-2; 8 bases align to TRBD1. The ends lost 2 bases at V and 4 bases at J; junction bases unmatched: 21. This CDR3 comprises 19 residues. Germline CDR1 reads GTSNPN; CDR2 reads SVGIG (reference sequence). The CDR3 here is CAWSRPPRQGRLLLYGYTF. In nucleotides, the CDR3 is TGTGCCTGGAGTCGACCGCCGCGACAGGGGCGCCTACTCCTCTATGGCTACACCTTC.

The chain carries TRBV5-1 and TRBJ2-7, with D possibly matching TRBD1 (6 bases). The CDR3 is 15 amino acids. Trimming cost V 3 bases and J 3 bases, with 16 bases left between them. Germline loops: CDR1 SGHRS, CDR2 YFSETQ. The CDR3, as DNA: TGCGCCAGCAGCTCGGACAGACTAACCAACTACGAGCAGTACTTC. Residues: CASSSDRLTNYEQYF.

The chain has TRBV19 and TRBJ1-1; the D gene is possibly TRBD1 (5 bases). V lost 6 bases and J 2 bases, leaving 10 bases between the germline ends. The CDR3 sequence is 13 residues long. Germline V gene lookup returns CDR1 LNHDA and CDR2 SQIVND (reference sequence). CDR3 residues: CASSVDINTEAFF. Here the CDR3 DNA reads TGTGCCAGTAGCGTGGACATTAACACTGAAGCTTTCTTT.

In nucleotides, the CDR3 is TGCGCCAGCAGCCAACCGACAGGGCCTCAAGAGACCCAGTACTTC. Its protein product is CASSQPTGPQETQYF. This chain joins TRBV4-1 and TRBJ2-5, with 7 bases lining up with TRBD1. Germline V gives CDR1 MGHRA, CDR2 YSYEKL. Trimming removed 2 bases from V and 2 bases from J; junction bases left unmatched: 5. This CDR3 has 15 amino acids.

The chain joins TRBV14 to TRBJ2-3; weak D call: TRBD1 (5 bases). Germline CDR1 SGHDN, CDR2 FVKESK. Trimming stripped 1 base from V and 0 bases from J, with 8 bases between. This CDR3 is 15 amino acids long. The CDR3 DNA is TGTGCCAGCAGCCAAGGACAGTGGAGCACAGATACGCAGTATTTT. Translating it yields CASSQGQWSTDTQYF.

This clone was recorded a few times. This chain joins TRBV9 and TRBJ1-4; D might be TRBD1 (5 bases). The CDR3 sequence is 15 residues long. Germline lookup yields CDR1 SGDLS and CDR2 YYNGEE. V shed 0 bases and J shed 2 bases, with 8 bases lying between them. The CDR3 spells CASSVEDSTNEKLFF. In DNA form, the CDR3 reads TGTGCCAGCAGCGTAGAAGACAGCACTAATGAAAAACTGTTTTTT.

The chain uses TRBV19 and TRBJ1-5; TRBD1 agrees at 7 bases. This CDR3 comprises 15 residues. Per germline, CDR1 LNHDA and CDR2 SQIVND (reference sequence). Unmatched junction bases numbered 7, after V lost 7 bases and J lost 1 base. The CDR3 coding sequence is TGTGCCAGTAAACCGTTGGGACAGAGCAATCAGCCCCAGCATTTT. This sequence encodes CASKPLGQSNQPQHF.

The rearrangement joins TRBV6-5 to TRBJ1-1, with D possibly matching TRBD1 (5 bases). Trimming stripped 4 bases from V and 3 bases from J, with 15 bases between. Germline V gene lookup returns CDR1 MNHEY and CDR2 SVGAGI. CDR3 size: 15 residues. This CDR3 reads CASSFVGVGDTEAFF. CDR3 coding DNA: TGTGCCAGCAGTTTTGTAGGGGTTGGTGACACTGAAGCTTTCTTT.

The V and J genes are TRBV27 and TRBJ2-5, with a tentative D call TRBD1 (6 bases). The V gene's germline CDR1 is MNHEY and CDR2 SMNVEV (reference sequence). The V gene lost 2 bases and the J gene lost 2 bases, with 18 bases spanning the gap. The CDR3 totals 17 residues. CDR3 nucleotides: TGTGCCAGCAGTTTAGGGAAGACAGGCGCTCTTCAAGAGACCCAGTACTTC. It specifies CASSLGKTGALQETQYF.

The chain joins TRBV4-2 to TRBJ2-3; the match to TRBD2 covers 12 bases. V shed 4 bases, J shed 4 bases, and the junction held 9 bases outside the gene matches. CDR3 length equals 17 residues. Germline V CDR1 and CDR2: LGHNA, YNFKEQ. For the CDR3, the DNA is TGTGCCAGCAGCCCCATGGGGGCTAGCGGGGGGGCAGATACGCAGTATTTT. Amino acid sequence: CASSPMGASGGADTQYF.

This clone was seen a handful of times. In nucleotides, the CDR3 is TGTGCCATCAGTGAGTCGAGTCTAGCGGGGGGTACAGATACGCAGTATTTT. Amino acids: CAISESSLAGGTDTQYF. The J gene is TRBJ2-3, the V gene TRBV10-3, with TRBD2 matching over 11 bases. With 0 bases clipped from V and 3 bases from J, the junction kept 5 bases outside the gene matches. The germline V gene encodes CDR1 ENHRY and CDR2 SYGVKD. The CDR3 extends over 17 amino acids.

V and J are TRBV11-3 and TRBJ2-3, with TRBD1 matching 9 bases. From germline, CDR1 is SGHNT and CDR2 YENEEA. This CDR3 spans 17 amino acids. The trim removed 0 bases at V and 2 bases at J, leaving 6 bases unmatched. The CDR3 DNA follows: TGTGCCAGCAGCTTAGAAGGGACAGGGACCCACACAGATACGCAGTATTTT. The encoded protein is CASSLEGTGTHTDTQYF.

The chain couples TRBV19 to TRBJ2-1, with 8 bases aligning to TRBD2. The germline V gene has CDR1 LNHDA and CDR2 SQIVND (reference sequence). V trimming: 3 bases; J trimming: 0 bases; junction bases outside the gene matches: 7. CDR3 length equals 17 residues. The CDR3 loop is CASSIVMSGGSYNEQFF. CDR3 bases: TGTGCCAGTAGTATTGTCATGAGCGGGGGCTCCTACAATGAGCAGTTCTTC. The complete variable domain, with remaining parts taken from reference TRBV19 and TRBJ2-1, reads DGGITQSPKYLFRKEGQNVTLSCEQNLNHDAMYWYRQDPGQGLRLIYYSQIVNDFQKGDIAEGYSVSREKKESFPLTVTSAQKNPTAFYLCASSIVMSGGSYNEQFFGPGTRLTVL.